The present TCR beta chain was sequenced within a study of somatic mutations in cytotoxic T cells in rheumatoid arthritis. At the level of the study: A subset of V beta antibody-stained T-cell populations was isolated by flow sorting, reaching nearly 100% purity, and this subset included V beta1+ cells that went on to TCRB sequencing.

TCRdb keeps only in-frame clones here, not all; method: immunoSEQ multiplex PCR. The sample yields 9,500 to 15,000 clones, around 83% seen once. Germline V gene sequence: CDR1 SGDLS, CDR2 YYNGEE. Germline trimming cut 3 bases from V and 8 bases from J; bases unmatched to any gene: 6. This CDR3 region has 15 residues. In this sample, this clone turned up once. Antigen unknown. Broader study findings: In about an eighth of the roughly 65 patients, the largest CD8+ clone exceeded 20% of CD8+ cells.

The V and J genes are TRBV9 and TRBJ2-1; 12 nucleotides agree with TRBD2. This sequence was found in a woman aged 60 to 75 in good health. Sequences were obtained from CD8+ T cells sorted from blood. The CDR3 region has the DNA TGTGCCAGCAGCGCTAGCGGGGGGGCCGGGGATGAGCAGTTCTTC. Encoded protein: CASSASGGAGDEQFF.